This T cell receptor beta chain is from a study of T cell repertoires in ileal Crohn's disease. Turning to the study itself: Five hundred nanograms of biopsy DNA per sample underwent TCRB immunosequencing.

The CDR3 covers 15 residues. Germline-derived CDR1 and CDR2 are KGHSH and LQKENI. Losses at the gene ends were 5 bases for V and 0 bases for J; bases not matched to a gene: 4. Described time point: proximal margin of the surgical specimen (macroscopically non-inflamed). The protocol was immunoSEQ multiplex PCR, while the TCRdb copy is restricted to in-frame clones and leaves out a portion. The sample has 4,500 to 6,500 clones, around 90% seen once; the top ten hold 3.5% to 4.5%. The sample taken for sequencing was ileal tissue. The chain joins TRBV18 to TRBJ1-1; 9 bases are shared with TRBD1. This clonotype originated in an adult with Crohn's disease. CDR3 loop: CASSSTGGLNTEAFF. The CDR3 bases are TGTGCCAGCTCATCGACAGGGGGTCTGAACACTGAAGCTTTCTTT.